These T cell receptor beta chains were read from a single sample in a study of cytomegalovirus exposure and HLA in healthy donors. Only in-frame clones appear in the TCRdb table, and some are missing; sequencing was by immunoSEQ multiplex PCR. The top ten hold more than 2% of the sample, which has under 120,000 clones, about 79% seen once. Source material: PBMCs. The receptors were sampled from a man aged 45 to 65 in good health and CMV-seropositive. Both conserved end residues are trimmed from each CDR3.

CDR3: ASSEGSLYYTEAF; J: TRBJ1-1; V: TRBV9
CDR3: ASSPIRGSYGYT; J: TRBJ1-2; V: TRBV9
CDR3: ASRAGGAYNEQF; J: TRBJ2-1; V: TRBV2
CDR3: ASSLGSGRENEQF; J: TRBJ2-1; V: TRBV7-9
CDR3: FKQKAAYEQY; J: TRBJ2-7; V: TRBV5-1
CDR3: ASSFLHRGLDTEAF; J: TRBJ1-1; V: TRBV5-5
CDR3: ASSRGGTLDTVNTEAF; J: TRBJ1-1; V: TRBV19
CDR3: ASSQGGWNTEAF; J: TRBJ1-1; V: TRBV11-3
CDR3: ASSEYRVILNTGELF; J: TRBJ2-2; V: TRBV2
CDR3: ASSLGESDTQY; J: TRBJ2-3; V: TRBV7-2
CDR3: ASSEQGETQY; J: TRBJ2-5; V: TRBV6-1
CDR3: ASNIRGQEAF; J: TRBJ1-1; V: TRBV2
CDR3: ASSSGQGATNEKLF; J: TRBJ1-4; V: TRBV5-5
CDR3: ASSFDRVGNSPLH; J: TRBJ1-6; V: TRBV5-5
CDR3: ASSPPGSSTDTQY; J: TRBJ2-3; V: TRBV7-9
CDR3: ASSLEAGGRHEQF; J: TRBJ2-1; V: TRBV11-2
CDR3: ASSVRHQDQETQY; J: TRBJ2-5; V: TRBV9
CDR3: ASSQLAGLSNNEQF; J: TRBJ2-1; V: TRBV7-3
CDR3: ASKGLAGPTTGANVLT; J: TRBJ2-6; V: TRBV2
CDR3: ATLGTSGQETQY; J: TRBJ2-5; V: TRBV10-3
CDR3: ASSLTGSGANVLT; J: TRBJ2-6; V: TRBV5-6
CDR3: ASSPRGGGNEQF; J: TRBJ2-1; V: TRBV9